This TCR beta chain was observed in a study of blood T cell repertoires in COVID-19. Study background: Sources were T cells, B-cell-depleted T cells, or PBMCs; the material itself was cDNA or gDNA.

Sequencing was performed with immunoSEQ multiplex PCR; in TCRdb, only in-frame clones are kept and a portion is missing. The sample yields around 350,000 clones, around 87% seen once. This CDR3 region has 19 residues. This receptor was obtained from a human donor in a cohort sampled during active COVID-19. The chain employs TRBV21-1 and TRBJ1-1; the tabulated D call, TRBD1, remains unverified against the DNA. TRBV21-1 is a recognized pseudogene. Sequencing input: peripheral blood. CDR3 protein: CASSKDRDEKDRANTEAFF. The CDR3 DNA sequence: TGTGCCAGCAGCAAAGACCGGGACGAGAAAGACAGGGCGAACACTGAAGCTTTCTTT.